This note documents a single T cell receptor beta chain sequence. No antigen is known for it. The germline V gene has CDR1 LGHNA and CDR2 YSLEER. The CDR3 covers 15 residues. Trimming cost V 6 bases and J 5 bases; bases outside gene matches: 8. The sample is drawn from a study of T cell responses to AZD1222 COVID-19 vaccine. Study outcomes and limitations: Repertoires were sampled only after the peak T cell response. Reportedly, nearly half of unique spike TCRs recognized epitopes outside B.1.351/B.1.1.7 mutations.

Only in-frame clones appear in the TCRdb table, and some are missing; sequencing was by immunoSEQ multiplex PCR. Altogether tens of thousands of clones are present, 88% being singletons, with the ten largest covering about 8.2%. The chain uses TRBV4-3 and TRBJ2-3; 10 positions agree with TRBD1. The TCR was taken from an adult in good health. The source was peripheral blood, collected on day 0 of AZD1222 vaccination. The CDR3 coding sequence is TGCGCCAGCAGTTTAGACAGGGGGCAGGGAGATACGCAGTATTTT. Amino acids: CASSLDRGQGDTQYF.